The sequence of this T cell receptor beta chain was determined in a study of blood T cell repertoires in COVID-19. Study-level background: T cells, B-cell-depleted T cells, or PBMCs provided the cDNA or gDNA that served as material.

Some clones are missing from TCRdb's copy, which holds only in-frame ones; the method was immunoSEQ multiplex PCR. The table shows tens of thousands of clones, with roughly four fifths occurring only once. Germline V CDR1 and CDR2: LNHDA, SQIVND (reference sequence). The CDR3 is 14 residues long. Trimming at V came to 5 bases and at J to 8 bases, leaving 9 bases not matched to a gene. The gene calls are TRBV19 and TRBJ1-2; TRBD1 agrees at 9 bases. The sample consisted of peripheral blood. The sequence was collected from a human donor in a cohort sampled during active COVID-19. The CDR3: CASSGAQGARGYTF. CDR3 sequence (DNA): TGTGCCAGTAGTGGGGCACAGGGGGCGCGGGGCTACACCTTC. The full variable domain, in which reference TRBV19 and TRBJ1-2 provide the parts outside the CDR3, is DGGITQSPKYLFRKEGQNVTLSCEQNLNHDAMYWYRQDPGQGLRLIYYSQIVNDFQKGDIAEGYSVSREKKESFPLTVTSAQKNPTAFYLCASSGAQGARGYTFGSGTRLTVV.